This T cell receptor beta chain was captured by sequencing in a study of blood T cell repertoires in COVID-19. Study-wide background: Italy, Spain and the United States were the sources of the convalescent and acute COVID-19 samples. PBMCs, B-cell-depleted T cells, or T cells provided the cDNA or gDNA that made up the material.

Original processing methods: Amplification of reference gene primers was used by the study to estimate nucleated cell counts. Sequencing was performed with immunoSEQ multiplex PCR; in TCRdb, only in-frame clones are kept and a portion is missing. That table is the source of V, J and clone size, and D and trimming were worked out from the DNA. The data show fewer than 400,000 clones, roughly 86% seen once. This clonotype was sampled from a human donor in a cohort sampled during active COVID-19. Sequencing was performed on peripheral blood.

The CDR3 DNA follows: TGTGCCAGCAGTTTACGGGGGAAACACTATGGCTACACCTTC. Protein: CASSLRGKHYGYTF. The chain couples TRBV6-5 to TRBJ1-2, with D possibly matching TRBD1 (5 bases). Trimming shortened V by 4 bases and J by 3 bases, and 12 bases separated the two germline ends. The CDR3 consists of 14 residues. CDR1 is MNHEY, CDR2 SVGAGI, per germline.